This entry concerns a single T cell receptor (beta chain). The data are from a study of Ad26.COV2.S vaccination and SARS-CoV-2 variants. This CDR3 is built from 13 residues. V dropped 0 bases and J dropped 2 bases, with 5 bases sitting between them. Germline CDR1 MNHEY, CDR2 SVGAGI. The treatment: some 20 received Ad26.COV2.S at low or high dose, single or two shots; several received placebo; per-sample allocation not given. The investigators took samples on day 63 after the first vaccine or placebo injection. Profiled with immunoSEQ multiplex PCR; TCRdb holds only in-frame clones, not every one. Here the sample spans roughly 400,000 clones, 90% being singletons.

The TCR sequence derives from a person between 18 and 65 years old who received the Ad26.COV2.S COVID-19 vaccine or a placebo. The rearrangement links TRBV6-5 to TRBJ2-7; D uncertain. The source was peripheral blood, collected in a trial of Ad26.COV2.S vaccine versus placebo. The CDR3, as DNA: TGTGCCAGCAGTTACTCCGGCCCCTACGAGCAGTACTTC. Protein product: CASSYSGPYEQYF.